Reported below is one TCR beta chain. The antigen is not known. This sample is drawn from a study of cytomegalovirus exposure and HLA in healthy donors. Study-wide points: Excluded: some indistinguishable V segments such as TRBV6-2 and TRBV6-3. A link between a missense DCLRE1C variant and TCR beta V- and J-gene trimming emerged from a later analysis. It was reported in a later analysis that an Asian-associated ancestry cluster showed fewer N-insertions than the roughly 670-donor mean.

Use of 60 Vbeta and 13 Jbeta primers characterized the PCR. The assay was immunoSEQ multiplex PCR, and TCRdb's table has in-frame clones only and misses some. Its listing shows 220,000 or so clones. Trimming at V came to 4 bases and at J to 5 bases, leaving 5 bases not matched to a gene. There are 14 residues in the CDR3. Germline V CDR1 and CDR2: SGHTA, FQGNSA. This sequence joins TRBV7-2 and TRBJ1-2; 9 bases align to TRBD1. The TCR originated in a girl aged 2-10 years in good health and CMV-seropositive. The sequencing input was PBMCs. In DNA, the CDR3 is TGTGCCAGCAGCTCTCCGGGACAGGGTTATGGCTACACCTTC. It encodes CASSSPGQGYGYTF.